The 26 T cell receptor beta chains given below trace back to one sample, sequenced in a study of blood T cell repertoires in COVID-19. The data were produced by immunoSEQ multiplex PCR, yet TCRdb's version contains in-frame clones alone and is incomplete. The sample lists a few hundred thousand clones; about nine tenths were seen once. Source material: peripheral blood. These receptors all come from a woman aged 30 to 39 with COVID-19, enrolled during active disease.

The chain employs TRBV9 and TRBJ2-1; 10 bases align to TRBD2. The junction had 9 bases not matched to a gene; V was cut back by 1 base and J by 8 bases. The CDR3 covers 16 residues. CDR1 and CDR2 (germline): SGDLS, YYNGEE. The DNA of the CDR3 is TGTGCCAGCAGCGTATCCCCTAGCGGGAGTGGATATGAGCAGTTCTTC. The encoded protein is CASSVSPSGSGYEQFF.

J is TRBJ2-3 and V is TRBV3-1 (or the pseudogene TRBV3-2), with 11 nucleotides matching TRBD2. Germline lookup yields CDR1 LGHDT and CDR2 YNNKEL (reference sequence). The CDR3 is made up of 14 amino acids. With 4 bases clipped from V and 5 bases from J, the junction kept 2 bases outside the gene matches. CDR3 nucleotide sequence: TGTGCCAGCAGCCGACTAGCGGGGAGAGATACGCAGTATTTT. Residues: CASSRLAGRDTQYF.

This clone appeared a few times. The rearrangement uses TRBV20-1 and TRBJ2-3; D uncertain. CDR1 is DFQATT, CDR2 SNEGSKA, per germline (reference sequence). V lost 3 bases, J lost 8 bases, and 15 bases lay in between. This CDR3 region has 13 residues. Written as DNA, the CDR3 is TGCAGTGCTAGTTTCGGCCCCGCAGGTACGCAGTATTTT. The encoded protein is CSASFGPAGTQYF.

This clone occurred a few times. The CDR3 sequence is CATSRDGGAKSYGYTF. The CDR3 DNA follows: TGTGCCACCAGCAGAGATGGAGGGGCTAAGAGCTATGGCTACACCTTC. The gene calls are TRBV15 and TRBJ1-2, with D tentatively TRBD1 (5 bases). The CDR3 extends over 16 amino acids. The germline gives CDR1 LNHNV, CDR2 YYDKDF (reference sequence). V lost 0 bases to trimming and J lost 4 bases, with 15 bases between them.

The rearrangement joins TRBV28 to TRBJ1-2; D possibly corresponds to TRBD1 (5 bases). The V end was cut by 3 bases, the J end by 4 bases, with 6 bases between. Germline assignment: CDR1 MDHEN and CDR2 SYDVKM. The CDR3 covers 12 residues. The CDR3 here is CASSLTVYGYTF. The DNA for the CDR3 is TGTGCCAGCAGTTTGACAGTCTATGGCTACACCTTC.

CDR3 amino acids: CATSDFNRGGETQYF. The CDR3 bases are TGTGCCACCAGTGATTTCAACAGGGGCGGTGAGACCCAGTACTTC. The chain links TRBV24-1 to TRBJ2-5; TRBD1 aligns across 7 bases. With 1 base clipped from V and 5 bases from J, the junction kept 6 bases outside the gene matches. CDR3 length: 15 residues. Germline V gene data show CDR1 as KGHDR and CDR2 as SFDVKD.

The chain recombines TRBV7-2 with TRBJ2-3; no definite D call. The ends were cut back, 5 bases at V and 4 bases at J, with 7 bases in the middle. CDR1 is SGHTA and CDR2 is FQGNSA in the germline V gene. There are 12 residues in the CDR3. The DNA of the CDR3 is TGTGCCAGCAGCCGTCTCTCAGATACGCAGTATTTT. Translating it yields CASSRLSDTQYF.

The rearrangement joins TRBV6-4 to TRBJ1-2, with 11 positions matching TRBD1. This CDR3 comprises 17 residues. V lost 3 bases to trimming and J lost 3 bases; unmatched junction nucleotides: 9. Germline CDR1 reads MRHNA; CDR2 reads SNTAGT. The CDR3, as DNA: TGTGCCAGCAGTGAGACCGGGACAGGGGGGGACTACTATGGCTACACCTTC. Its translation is CASSETGTGGDYYGYTF.

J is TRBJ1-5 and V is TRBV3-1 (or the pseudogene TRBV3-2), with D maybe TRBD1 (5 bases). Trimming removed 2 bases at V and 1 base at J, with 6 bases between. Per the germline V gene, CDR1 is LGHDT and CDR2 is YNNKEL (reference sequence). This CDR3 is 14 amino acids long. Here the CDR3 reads CASSQRGSNQPQHF. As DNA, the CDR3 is TGTGCCAGCAGCCAACGGGGGAGCAATCAGCCCCAGCATTTT.

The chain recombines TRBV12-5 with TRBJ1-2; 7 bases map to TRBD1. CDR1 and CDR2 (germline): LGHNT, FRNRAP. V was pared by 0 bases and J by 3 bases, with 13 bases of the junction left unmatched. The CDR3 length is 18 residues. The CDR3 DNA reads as TGTGCTAGTGGTTTGGTACTGGGGGGACAGACCTCACACTATGGCTACACCTTC. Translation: CASGLVLGGQTSHYGYTF.

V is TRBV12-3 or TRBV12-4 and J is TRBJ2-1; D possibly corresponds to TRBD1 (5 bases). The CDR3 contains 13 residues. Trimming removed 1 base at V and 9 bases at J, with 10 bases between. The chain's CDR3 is CASSLDDSLEQFF. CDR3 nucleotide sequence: TGTGCCAGCAGTTTAGATGACAGCCTTGAGCAGTTCTTC.

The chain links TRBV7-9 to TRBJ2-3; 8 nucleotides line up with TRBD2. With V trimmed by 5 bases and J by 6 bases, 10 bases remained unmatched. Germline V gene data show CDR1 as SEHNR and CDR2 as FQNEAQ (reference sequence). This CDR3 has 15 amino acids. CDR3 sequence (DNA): TGTGCCAGCAGCCCGACGGGGGGGGCAGGTGATACGCAGTATTTT. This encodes CASSPTGGAGDTQYF.

The CDR3 sequence: CAWSSLGSGRAISFETQYF. In nucleotides, the CDR3 is TGTGCCTGGAGTTCCCTGGGGAGCGGGAGGGCCATTTCTTTCGAGACCCAGTACTTC. The chain is built from TRBV30 and TRBJ2-5; TRBD2 matches at 10 bases. Trimming at V came to 2 bases and at J to 5 bases, leaving 20 bases not matched to a gene. The CDR3 extends over 19 amino acids. Germline values: CDR1 GTSNPN, CDR2 SVGIG (reference sequence).

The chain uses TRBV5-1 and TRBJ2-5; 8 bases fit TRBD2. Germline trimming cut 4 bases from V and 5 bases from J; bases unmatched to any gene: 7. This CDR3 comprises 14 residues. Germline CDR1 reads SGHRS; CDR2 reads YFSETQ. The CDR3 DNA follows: TGCGCCAGCAGCGCTAGCGGGCCCCGGGAGACCCAGTACTTC. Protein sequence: CASSASGPRETQYF.

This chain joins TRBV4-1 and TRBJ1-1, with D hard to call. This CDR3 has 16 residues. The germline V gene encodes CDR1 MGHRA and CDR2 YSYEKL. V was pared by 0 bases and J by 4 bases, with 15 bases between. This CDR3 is CASSQDISRKATEAFF. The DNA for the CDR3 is TGCGCCAGCAGCCAAGATATTTCGAGGAAGGCCACTGAAGCTTTCTTT.

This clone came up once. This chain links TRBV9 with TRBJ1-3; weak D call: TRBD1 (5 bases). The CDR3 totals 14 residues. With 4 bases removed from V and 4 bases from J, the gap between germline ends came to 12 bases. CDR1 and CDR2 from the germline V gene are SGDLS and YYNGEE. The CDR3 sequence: CASSPPGSGNTIYF. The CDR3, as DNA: TGTGCCAGCAGCCCTCCAGGGTCCGGAAACACCATATATTTT.

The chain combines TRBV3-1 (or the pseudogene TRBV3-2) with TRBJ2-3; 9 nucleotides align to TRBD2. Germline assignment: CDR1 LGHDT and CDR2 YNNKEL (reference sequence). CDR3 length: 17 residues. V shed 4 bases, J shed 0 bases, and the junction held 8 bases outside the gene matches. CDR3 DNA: TGTGCCAGCAGCCCGGCCACTAGCGGGTCGAGCACAGATACGCAGTATTTT. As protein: CASSPATSGSSTDTQYF.

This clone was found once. CDR3 region: CASKLLGLKETQYF. In DNA form, the CDR3 reads TGTGCCAGCAAACTCCTCGGACTAAAAGAGACCCAGTACTTC. The rearrangement links TRBV6-5 to TRBJ2-5, with a tentative D call TRBD2 (6 bases). Germline CDR1 reads MNHEY; CDR2 reads SVGAGI. Trimming shortened V by 7 bases and J by 3 bases, and 15 bases separated the two germline ends. The CDR3 extends over 14 amino acids.

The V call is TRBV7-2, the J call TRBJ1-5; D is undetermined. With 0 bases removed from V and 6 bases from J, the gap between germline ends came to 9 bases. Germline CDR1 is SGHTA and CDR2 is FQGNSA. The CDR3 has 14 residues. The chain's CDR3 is CASSLAGRSQPQHF. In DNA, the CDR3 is TGTGCCAGCAGCTTAGCGGGCCGCAGTCAGCCCCAGCATTTT.

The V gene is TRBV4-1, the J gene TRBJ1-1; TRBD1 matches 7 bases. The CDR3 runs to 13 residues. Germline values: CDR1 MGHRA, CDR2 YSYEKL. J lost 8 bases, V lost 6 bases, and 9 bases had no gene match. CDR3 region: CASSPKGASEAFF. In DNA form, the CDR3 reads TGCGCCAGCAGTCCCAAGGGGGCTTCGGAAGCTTTCTTT.

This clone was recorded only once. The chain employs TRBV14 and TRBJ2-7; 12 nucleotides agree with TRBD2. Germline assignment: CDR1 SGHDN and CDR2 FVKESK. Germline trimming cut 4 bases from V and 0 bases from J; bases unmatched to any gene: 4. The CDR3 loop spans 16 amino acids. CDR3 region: CASSPLTSGGSYEQYF. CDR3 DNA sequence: TGTGCCAGCAGCCCCTTGACTAGCGGGGGCTCCTACGAGCAGTACTTC.

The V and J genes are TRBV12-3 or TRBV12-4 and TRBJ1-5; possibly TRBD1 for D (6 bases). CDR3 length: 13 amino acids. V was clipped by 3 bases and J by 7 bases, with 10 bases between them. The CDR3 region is CASSFGDNQPQHF. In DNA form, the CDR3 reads TGTGCCAGCAGTTTCGGGGACAACCAGCCCCAGCATTTT.

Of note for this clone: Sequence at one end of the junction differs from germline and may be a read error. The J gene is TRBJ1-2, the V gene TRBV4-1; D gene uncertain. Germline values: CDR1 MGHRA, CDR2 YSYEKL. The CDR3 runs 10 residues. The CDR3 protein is CASSQDSKSF. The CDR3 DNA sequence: TGCGCCAGCAGCCAAGATTCGAAGAGCTTC.

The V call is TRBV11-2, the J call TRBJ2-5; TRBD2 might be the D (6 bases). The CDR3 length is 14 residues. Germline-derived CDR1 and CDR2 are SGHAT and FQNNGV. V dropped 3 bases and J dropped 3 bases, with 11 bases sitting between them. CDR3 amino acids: CASSFVGGEETQYF. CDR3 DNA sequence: TGTGCCAGCAGCTTTGTGGGCGGGGAAGAGACCCAGTACTTC.

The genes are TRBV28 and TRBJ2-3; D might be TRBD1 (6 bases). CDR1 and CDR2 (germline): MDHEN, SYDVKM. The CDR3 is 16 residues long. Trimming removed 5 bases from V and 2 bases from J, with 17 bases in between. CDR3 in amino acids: CASSTPRGSLTDTQYF. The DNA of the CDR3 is TGTGCCAGCAGTACCCCTAGGGGGTCCCTCACAGATACGCAGTATTTT.

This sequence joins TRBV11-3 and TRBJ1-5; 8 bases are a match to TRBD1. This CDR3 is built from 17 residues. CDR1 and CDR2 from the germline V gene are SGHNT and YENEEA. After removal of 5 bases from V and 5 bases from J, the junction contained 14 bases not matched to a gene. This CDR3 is CASSRDRAGGADQPQHF. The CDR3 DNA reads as TGTGCCAGCAGCCGGGACCGGGCAGGGGGCGCAGATCAGCCCCAGCATTTT.